The next 19 T cell receptor beta chains were all read from a single sample in a study of blood T cell repertoires in COVID-19. Sequencing was performed with immunoSEQ multiplex PCR; in TCRdb, only in-frame clones are kept and a portion is missing. The repertoire holds 120,000 to 150,000 clones, with over 75% as singletons. The source material was peripheral blood. The source of these receptors is a human donor in a cohort sampled during active COVID-19.

The chain recombines TRBV14 with TRBJ1-2; the match to TRBD1 covers 7 bases. Looked up from germline, CDR1 is SGHDN and CDR2 is FVKESK. The CDR3 contains 15 residues. Losses at the gene ends were 5 bases for V and 4 bases for J; bases not matched to a gene: 10. The CDR3: CASSLRQGWGYGYTF. CDR3 in DNA: TGTGCCAGCAGCTTGCGACAGGGATGGGGCTATGGCTACACCTTC.

CDR3 sequence reads: CASNGGHETQYF. CDR3 in DNA: TGTGCCAGCAACGGGGGTCACGAGACCCAGTACTTC. The rearrangement uses TRBV3-1 (or the pseudogene TRBV3-2) and TRBJ2-5, with a possible D match to TRBD2 (6 bases). V gave up 7 bases and J gave up 5 bases, with 11 bases separating them. Germline CDR1 LGHDT, CDR2 YNNKEL (reference sequence). The CDR3 loop spans 12 amino acids.

This chain links TRBV9 with TRBJ2-1; 7 positions match TRBD2. The V segment lost 2 bases and the J segment 1 base; nucleotides outside the gene matches: 9. Germline V gene lookup returns CDR1 SGDLS and CDR2 YYNGEE. The CDR3 is made up of 17 amino acids. In DNA form, the CDR3 reads TGTGCCAGCAGCGTCCATTCGGGGCGGGAGTCCTACAATGAGCAGTTCTTC. Translating gives CASSVHSGRESYNEQFF.

This clone was seen a handful of times. This chain connects TRBV27 to TRBJ1-1, with D maybe TRBD1 (6 bases). Germline V gene lookup returns CDR1 MNHEY and CDR2 SMNVEV (reference sequence). Trimming pared 6 bases from V and 6 bases from J, leaving 20 bases between. This CDR3 is built from 15 residues. The DNA of the CDR3 is TGTGCCAGCAGCCGCCGGGACACACTAAAAGCTGAAGCTTTCTTT. Its translation: CASSRRDTLKAEAFF.

V usage is TRBV9 and J usage is TRBJ1-1; 7 positions match TRBD1. The trim removed 0 bases at V and 0 bases at J, leaving 5 bases unmatched. The CDR3 spans 16 residues. Germline values: CDR1 SGDLS, CDR2 YYNGEE. Here the CDR3 reads CASSVDPGTVNTEAFF. CDR3 bases: TGTGCCAGCAGCGTAGATCCCGGGACAGTGAACACTGAAGCTTTCTTT.

This chain links TRBV5-5 with TRBJ2-1; tentatively, D is TRBD1 (6 bases). Germline CDR1 SGHKS, CDR2 YYEKEE (reference sequence). Trimming cost V 5 bases and J 4 bases, with 16 bases left between them. The CDR3 is 15 amino acids. CDR3 protein: CASRVTTGSYNEQFF. The CDR3, as DNA: TGTGCCAGCAGAGTAACGACAGGATCTTACAATGAGCAGTTCTTC.

J is TRBJ2-6 and V is TRBV4-1; D possibly corresponds to TRBD1 (6 bases). Germline CDR1 MGHRA, CDR2 YSYEKL. Trimming removed 3 bases from V and 0 bases from J, with 12 bases in between. This CDR3 spans 17 amino acids. CDR3 loop: CASSQVDRSSGANVLTF. The CDR3 bases are TGCGCCAGCAGCCAGGTGGACAGATCCTCTGGGGCCAACGTCCTGACTTTC.

The chain carries TRBV5-1 and TRBJ2-5; 12 bases line up with TRBD1. CDR1 and CDR2 (germline): SGHRS, YFSETQ. The CDR3 is 15 amino acids. The trim removed 4 bases at V and 5 bases at J, leaving 6 bases unmatched. The CDR3 sequence is CASSQGTGGAETQYF. CDR3 nucleotide sequence: TGCGCCAGCAGCCAAGGGACAGGGGGCGCGGAGACCCAGTACTTC. The variable domain in full, with the rest retrieved from reference TRBV5-1 and TRBJ2-5, is KAGVTQTPRYLIKTRGQQVTLSCSPISGHRSVSWYQQTPGQGLQFLFEYFSETQRNKGNFPGRFSGRQFSNSRSEMNVSTLELGDSALYLCASSQGTGGAETQYFGPGTRLLVL.

The chain has TRBV28 and TRBJ1-3; TRBD1 is a possible D gene (6 bases). The V gene's germline CDR1 is MDHEN and CDR2 SYDVKM. V was shortened by 3 bases and J by 0 bases, with 9 bases between the two germline ends. There are 15 residues in the CDR3. The CDR3 nucleotides read TGTGCCAGCAGTTTTGGACAGCCCTCTGGAAACACCATATATTTT. It yields the protein CASSFGQPSGNTIYF.

This clone has only a few counts. V is TRBV6-2 or TRBV6-3 and J is TRBJ1-5; 8 bases line up with TRBD1. Germline values: CDR1 MNHEY, CDR2 SVGEGT. The CDR3 is 15 amino acids. With 2 bases clipped from V and 4 bases from J, the junction kept 4 bases outside the gene matches. This CDR3 reads CASSYGDRRNQPQHF. The CDR3 nucleotides are TGTGCCAGCAGTTACGGGGACAGGCGGAATCAGCCCCAGCATTTT.

The V call is TRBV10-3, the J call TRBJ1-2; the match to TRBD1 covers 9 bases. Trimming cost V 5 bases and J 7 bases; bases outside gene matches: 11. Germline CDR1 is ENHRY and CDR2 is SYGVKD. This CDR3 has 15 residues. The CDR3 is CAISQMGQGETGYTF. The CDR3, as DNA: TGTGCCATCAGTCAAATGGGACAGGGAGAGACTGGCTACACCTTC.

This sequence joins TRBV28 and TRBJ2-7, with D uncertain. Looked up from germline, CDR1 is MDHEN and CDR2 is SYDVKM. CDR3 length: 12 amino acids. Trimming stripped 1 base from V and 2 bases from J, with 3 bases between. The DNA for the CDR3 is TGTGCCAGCAGTTTATTAACCTACGAGCAGTACTTC. It translates to CASSLLTYEQYF.

The rearrangement joins TRBV3-1 (or the pseudogene TRBV3-2) to TRBJ1-1; no clear D. The germline V and J ends were trimmed by 4 bases and 4 bases, with 13 bases remaining between them. The germline gives CDR1 LGHDT, CDR2 YNNKEL (reference sequence). The CDR3 extends over 14 amino acids. The CDR3 region is CASSPSYVGTEAFF. For the CDR3, the DNA is TGTGCCAGCAGCCCATCGTATGTCGGCACTGAAGCTTTCTTT.

This clone turned up a few times. The chain has TRBV10-3 and TRBJ1-1; 7 bases agree with TRBD1. V trimming: 9 bases; J trimming: 1 base; junction bases outside the gene matches: 2. This CDR3 is built from 12 residues. CDR1 and CDR2 from the germline V gene are ENHRY and SYGVKD. The CDR3 here is CAIRTGNTEAFF. DNA for the CDR3: TGTGCCATACGGACAGGGAACACTGAAGCTTTCTTT.

V is TRBV7-8 and J is TRBJ1-4, with unresolved D. Germline V gives CDR1 SGHVS, CDR2 FQNEAQ. This CDR3 spans 15 amino acids. Between the trimmed V and J ends, which lost 1 base and 3 bases, there was a span of 9 bases. Here the CDR3 reads CASSLDGRSNEKLFF. In DNA, the CDR3 is TGTGCCAGCAGCTTAGATGGCCGCTCTAATGAAAAACTGTTTTTT.

The chain employs TRBV18 and TRBJ2-3, with 7 bases identical to TRBD2. CDR1 is KGHSH, CDR2 LQKENI, per germline. With 0 bases clipped from V and 1 base from J, the junction kept 1 base outside the gene matches. This CDR3 contains 15 residues. CDR3 nucleotide sequence: TGTGCCAGCTCACCACCTGGGGGGGGCACAGATACGCAGTATTTT. Its protein is CASSPPGGGTDTQYF.

The rearrangement links TRBV25-1 to TRBJ1-2, with D unresolved. Germline CDR1 is MGHDK and CDR2 is SYGVNS. The CDR3 has 17 amino acids. With 2 bases removed from V and 4 bases from J, the gap between germline ends came to 20 bases. CDR3 DNA: TGTGCCAGCAGTGAAATCGGTGGGGTCGGTGCGGGCTATGGCTACACCTTC. It specifies CASSEIGGVGAGYGYTF.

This clone was seen only a few times. This chain links TRBV29-1 with TRBJ2-5; 10 bases map to TRBD2. Per germline, CDR1 SQVTM and CDR2 ANQGSEA. The CDR3 has 14 residues. V lost 4 bases, J lost 1 base, and 3 bases stayed unmatched. The CDR3 DNA reads TGCAGCGTTGCCCCTAGCGGGAGCCAAGAGACCCAGTACTTC. Protein sequence: CSVAPSGSQETQYF.

The V and J genes are TRBV28 and TRBJ1-3, with D perhaps matching TRBD1 (6 bases). The germline V gene encodes CDR1 MDHEN and CDR2 SYDVKM. This CDR3 region has 14 residues. With 6 bases removed from V and 4 bases from J, the gap between germline ends came to 13 bases. CDR3 bases: TGTGCCAGCAGCCCGGTGGGGACAGGAAACACCATATATTTT. This gives the protein CASSPVGTGNTIYF.